This TCR beta chain derives from a study of blood T cell repertoires in COVID-19. Study overall: Samples representing acute and convalescent COVID-19 were sourced from the United States, Italy and Spain. The cDNA or gDNA used as material had been derived from T cells, B-cell-depleted T cells, or PBMCs.

The trim removed 6 bases at V and 5 bases at J, leaving 6 bases unmatched. CDR1 and CDR2 from the germline V gene are MNHEY and SVGAGI. CDR3 length: 14 residues. How the authors handled the data: Quantification of nucleated cells was approximated via reference gene primer amplification. Only in-frame clones appear in the TCRdb table, and some are missing; sequencing was by immunoSEQ multiplex PCR. D and trimming were read from the DNA, whereas the V and J calls and clone size are those reported in that table. In the table there are fewer than 110,000 clones, around four fifths of which are singletons.

The sequence was obtained from a human donor in a cohort sampled during active COVID-19. Material for sequencing was peripheral blood. The gene calls are TRBV6-5 and TRBJ2-2, with 7 positions matching TRBD1. The CDR3 nucleotides read TGTGCCAGCAGGAGACAGGGCTCAACCGGGGAGCTGTTTTTT. It is translated as CASRRQGSTGELFF.